A selection of T cell receptor beta chains follows, all from one sample in a study of Ad26.COV2.S vaccination and SARS-CoV-2 variants. Measured with immunoSEQ multiplex PCR; TCRdb has only the in-frame clones, and not every one. The sample has about 470,000 clones, about 92% seen once; the top ten hold less than 5.5%. The starting material was peripheral blood, obtained in a trial of Ad26.COV2.S vaccine versus placebo. The receptors were gathered from a person aged 18 to 65 who received the Ad26.COV2.S COVID-19 vaccine or a placebo. The CDR3 runs from the conserved cysteine through the conserved F or W. Fields, in order: CDR3 length, D gene, V gene, clone size, J gene, CDR3 protein, CDR3 DNA. D genes are given only for firm matches. Rows may omit the clone size; those that give it use once, few, many or a size class.

length: 14
D: -
V: TRBV5-8
size: once
J: TRBJ1-1
CDR3: CASSTTGFGTEAFF
DNA: TGTGCCAGCAGTACTACAGGGTTTGGCACTGAAGCTTTCTTT

length: 14
D: -
V: TRBV3-1/TRBV3-2
size: -
J: TRBJ1-6
CDR3: CASSQRPGNSPLHF
DNA: TGTGCCAGCAGCCAAAGGCCAGGGAATTCACCCCTCCACTTT

length: 17
D: TRBD2
V: TRBV19
size: -
J: TRBJ2-3
CDR3: CASSVSGTSAFPDTQYF
DNA: TGTGCCAGTAGTGTTTCCGGGACTAGCGCTTTCCCAGATACGCAGTATTTT

length: 15
D: -
V: TRBV20-1
size: -
J: TRBJ1-3
CDR3: CSASSGGAYGNTIYF
DNA: TGCAGTGCTAGTAGTGGAGGGGCTTATGGAAACACCATATATTTT

length: 17
D: -
V: TRBV2
size: -
J: TRBJ1-2
CDR3: CASSAEREPSVEDGYTF
DNA: TGTGCCAGCAGTGCAGAGCGGGAGCCCAGTGTGGAGGATGGCTACACCTTC

length: 15
D: -
V: TRBV7-2
size: -
J: TRBJ2-1
CDR3: CASSLRGLSNNEQFF
DNA: TGTGCCAGCAGCTTAAGAGGCCTTTCGAACAATGAGCAGTTCTTC

length: 15
D: -
V: TRBV27
size: -
J: TRBJ2-5
CDR3: CASSSGPWGKETQYF
DNA: TGTGCCAGCAGTTCAGGGCCTTGGGGGAAAGAGACCCAGTACTTC

length: 11
D: -
V: TRBV6-1
size: -
J: TRBJ2-5
CDR3: CASSEQKTQYF
DNA: TGTGCCAGCAGTGAACAGAAGACCCAGTACTTC

length: 18
D: TRBD2
V: TRBV30
size: -
J: TRBJ2-5
CDR3: CAWSVSPLAGGLKETQYF
DNA: TGTGCCTGGAGTGTATCGCCACTAGCGGGAGGGCTTAAAGAGACCCAGTACTTC

length: 14
D: TRBD2
V: TRBV28
size: -
J: TRBJ2-3
CDR3: CASSLGGLADTQYF
DNA: TGTGCCAGCAGTTTAGGGGGACTAGCGGATACGCAGTATTTT

length: 13
D: -
V: TRBV12-3/TRBV12-4
size: -
J: TRBJ1-4
CDR3: CASSLLSNEKLFF
DNA: TGTGCCAGCAGTTTACTCAGTAATGAAAAACTGTTTTTT

length: 13
D: -
V: TRBV5-1
size: -
J: TRBJ2-1
CDR3: CASSNHYKNEQFF
DNA: TGCGCCAGCAGCAACCATTATAAGAATGAGCAGTTCTTC

length: 14
D: -
V: TRBV4-1
size: -
J: TRBJ2-2
CDR3: CASSQDLRGGELFF
DNA: TGCGCCAGCAGCCAAGATTTGAGGGGCGGGGAGCTGTTTTTT

length: 17
D: -
V: TRBV5-4
size: -
J: TRBJ2-2
CDR3: CASSPRGGGFYTGELFF
DNA: TGTGCCAGCAGCCCCCGTGGTGGGGGCTTCTACACCGGGGAGCTGTTTTTT

length: 15
D: -
V: TRBV5-1
size: -
J: TRBJ2-3
CDR3: CASSLVGLNTDTQYF
DNA: TGCGCCAGCAGCTTGGTGGGGCTAAACACAGATACGCAGTATTTT